This is a list of T cell receptor beta chains from one sample in a study of blood T cell repertoires in COVID-19. Sequenced by immunoSEQ multiplex PCR; TCRdb stores in-frame clones only, minus some. This sample carries 25,000 to 35,000 clones, around 85% of them seen once, and the ten largest clones take 5.5% to 8.5%. Sequencing was performed on peripheral blood. The receptors were gathered from a man in his 60s with active COVID-19. The CDR3 runs from the conserved cysteine through the conserved F or W. The D gene is left open where the match is weak. Clone size appears in some rows only: once, few, many, or a class for an expanded clone.

j_call | clone_size | d_call | v_call | cdr3_nt | cdr3_aa
TRBJ2-5 | . | . | TRBV5-1 | TGCGCCAGCAGCTTGGGGCTACTCCAGGCACAGCAAGAGACCCAGTACTTC | CASSLGLLQAQQETQYF
TRBJ2-3 | . | TRBD2 | TRBV28 | TGTGCCAGCAGTTATCCCTTACTAGCGCATACGCAGTATTTT | CASSYPLLAHTQYF
TRBJ2-2 | . | . | TRBV2 | TGTGCCAGCAGTGTGACTGGGAGGACCGGGGAGCTGTTTTTT | CASSVTGRTGELFF
TRBJ2-5 | . | . | TRBV18 | TGTGCCAGCTCACCATCCGGAAAAGCGCAAGAGACCCAGTACTTC | CASSPSGKAQETQYF
TRBJ2-6 | . | . | TRBV14 | TGTGCCAGCAGCCATGGCGGCTACTCTGGGGCCAACGTCCTGACTTTC | CASSHGGYSGANVLTF
TRBJ2-3 | . | TRBD1 | TRBV28 | TGTGCCAGCACGGCCGGGGACAGGGGGAGAGATACGCAGTATTTT | CASTAGDRGRDTQYF
TRBJ2-7 | . | . | TRBV11-1 | TGTGCCAGCAGCTCACACAGGGCGGCTGTCTACGAGCAGTACTTC | CASSSHRAAVYEQYF
TRBJ2-1 | . | TRBD2 | TRBV7-2 | TGTGCCAGCAGCTTACGTAGCGGGGAACAGTTCTTC | CASSLRSGEQFF
TRBJ2-7 | . | TRBD2 | TRBV7-3 | TGTGCCAGCAGCTTAGGGACTAGCGGGAGTCAAGGAGAGCAGTACTTC | CASSLGTSGSQGEQYF
TRBJ2-1 | . | . | TRBV6-1 | TGTGCCAGCAGTGACCCGGGAGTAAGGGACAATGAGCAGTTCTTC | CASSDPGVRDNEQFF
TRBJ2-3 | few | TRBD2 | TRBV7-9 | TGTGCCAGCAGCTTAGTGGCTAGCGGGACAGATACGCAGTATTTT | CASSLVASGTDTQYF
TRBJ2-1 | . | TRBD2 | TRBV7-3 | TGTGCCAGCAGCTTAGGGACTAGCGGGAACAATGAGCAGTTCTTC | CASSLGTSGNNEQFF
TRBJ1-1 | . | TRBD1 | TRBV3-1/TRBV3-2 | TGTGCCAGCAGCCAACCGGGGACAGGGGTCGCTGAAGCTTTCTTT | CASSQPGTGVAEAFF
TRBJ2-1 | . | TRBD2 | TRBV6-5 | TGTGCCAGCAGTTCAACTAGCGGGAAGGGGTTCTTC | CASSSTSGKGFF
TRBJ2-1 | . | TRBD1 | TRBV7-3 | TGTGCCAGCAGCCTCGGGGACAGGGCGGCCGAGCAGTTCTTC | CASSLGDRAAEQFF
TRBJ2-5 | . | . | TRBV5-1 | TGCGCCAGCAGCTTGGGGGGAGATCAAGAGACCCAGTACTTC | CASSLGGDQETQYF
TRBJ2-3 | . | TRBD2 | TRBV6-5 | TGTGCCAGCAGTACCGGGACTATAGGGTCAGATACGCAGTATTTT | CASSTGTIGSDTQYF
TRBJ1-1 | once | . | TRBV5-1 | TGCGCCAGCAGCTTGGCCCGGGGAAATCGGGCTATGAACACTGAAGCTTTCTTT | CASSLARGNRAMNTEAFF
TRBJ2-2 | . | . | TRBV11-3 | TGTGCCAGCAGCTTCTACTTAGCCAACACCGGGGAGCTGTTTTTT | CASSFYLANTGELFF
TRBJ2-1 | . | . | TRBV9 | TGTGCCAGCAGCAGATCACTAGCCGGTGACAATGAGCAGTTCTTC | CASSRSLAGDNEQFF
TRBJ2-1 | . | . | TRBV5-1 | TGCGCCAGCAGCTTGGGACAGGATTCCTACAATGAGCAGTTCTTC | CASSLGQDSYNEQFF
TRBJ1-2 | . | TRBD1 | TRBV2 | TGTGCCAGCGGGGCAGGGGGTAACTATGGCTACACCTTC | CASGAGGNYGYTF
TRBJ2-6 | . | . | TRBV29-1 | TGCAGCGTTGAAGCCGCTACCGAATCTGGGGCCAACGTCCTGACTTTC | CSVEAATESGANVLTF
TRBJ2-5 | . | TRBD2 | TRBV15 | TGTGCCACCAGCGTCGGGACTAGCGCCTACGGGGGGACCCAGTACTTC | CATSVGTSAYGGTQYF
TRBJ2-1 | . | . | TRBV6-5 | TGTGCCAGCAGTTCGGACACTAAGCAGTTCTTC | CASSSDTKQFF
TRBJ2-2 | . | TRBD2 | TRBV27 | TGTGCCAGCAGTGGCCTAGCGGAGAGCGGGGAGCTGTTTTTT | CASSGLAESGELFF
TRBJ2-3 | . | . | TRBV3-1/TRBV3-2 | TGTGCCAGCAGCCAAGAGGTTCGGGGGAGGAGACTGAACACAGATACGCAGTATTTT | CASSQEVRGRRLNTDTQYF
TRBJ2-5 | . | TRBD1 | TRBV7-9 | TGTGCCAGCAGCTCGAAGGGGACAGGGTACCAAGAGACCCAGTACTTC | CASSSKGTGYQETQYF
TRBJ1-2 | . | TRBD1 | TRBV2 | TGTGCCAGCAGAGCGACAGGGAAGAGTGGCTACACCTTC | CASRATGKSGYTF
TRBJ2-1 | . | . | TRBV14 | TGTGCCAGCAGCCTTCAGCCGGGACTGGGAACACAGTTCTTC | CASSLQPGLGTQFF
TRBJ1-1 | once | TRBD1 | TRBV11-3 | TGTGCCAGCAGTCATGCCACGACAGGGGGCGAGGTCACTGAAGCTTTCTTT | CASSHATTGGEVTEAFF
TRBJ2-1 | . | . | TRBV7-2 | TGTGCCAGCAGCTTAAAGGCGGTCGGGTCGCCCAATGAGCAGTTCTTC | CASSLKAVGSPNEQFF
TRBJ2-6 | few | . | TRBV28 | TGTGCCAGCAGGAGCCCTAGCTCTGGGGCCAACGTCCTGACTTTC | CASRSPSSGANVLTF
TRBJ2-5 | once | . | TRBV30 | TGTGCCTGGAGTGCTCGGACTATCCAAGAGACCCAGTACTTC | CAWSARTIQETQYF
TRBJ2-7 | once | TRBD2 | TRBV5-6 | TGTGCCAGCAGCTACGCTCCTACGGGGGGGACCTCCTACGAGCAGTACTTC | CASSYAPTGGTSYEQYF
TRBJ1-5 | medium-sized | TRBD1 | TRBV7-9 | TGTGCCAGCAGCCAGGGGGTTTCGCCCCAGCATTTT | CASSQGVSPQHF
TRBJ2-7 | few | TRBD2 | TRBV29-1 | TGCAGCGTCGGCGGGAGCGGGGAGGGCTACGAGCAGTACTTC | CSVGGSGEGYEQYF
TRBJ2-5 | . | TRBD1 | TRBV24-1 | TGTGCCACCAGAGGGACAGTGGAGACCCAGTACTTC | CATRGTVETQYF
TRBJ2-3 | . | TRBD2 | TRBV3-1/TRBV3-2 | TGTGCCAGCAGCAATAGTAAGCTAGCGGGCCTCACAGATACGCAGTATTTT | CASSNSKLAGLTDTQYF
TRBJ2-1 | . | TRBD2 | TRBV11-2 | TGTGCCAGCAGCTTAGAAGGGACTAGCGGGAGATCTGAGCAGTTCTTC | CASSLEGTSGRSEQFF
TRBJ2-3 | . | . | TRBV20-1 | TGCAGTGCTAGTCTAGTCCGGACAGATACGCAGTATTTT | CSASLVRTDTQYF
TRBJ2-3 | . | TRBD1 | TRBV6-5 | TGTGCCAGCAGGTTACAGGGGGTCACAGATACGCAGTATTTT | CASRLQGVTDTQYF
TRBJ2-7 | . | TRBD2 | TRBV5-4 | TGTGCCAGCAGCTCTAGCGGGAGGGCCGGAAACTTC | CASSSSGRAGNF
TRBJ1-2 | . | . | TRBV19 | TGTGCCAGTACCTGGGGGGGTTCGACTAACTATGGCTACACCTTC | CASTWGGSTNYGYTF
TRBJ2-7 | . | . | TRBV24-1 | TGTGCCACCAGTGCAGGGGCTTCCTCCCAGTACTTC | CATSAGASSQYF
TRBJ1-5 | . | TRBD1 | TRBV19 | TGTGCCAGTAGTCCCAGACAGGGGAGGGAGCATTTT | CASSPRQGREHF
TRBJ2-7 | few | TRBD2 | TRBV11-3 | TGTGCCAGCAGCTTATCCGGGACTAGCTACGAGCAGTACTTC | CASSLSGTSYEQYF